This T cell receptor beta chain appears in the sequencing data of a study of shared clonotypes between healthy human individuals. Assay used: immunoSEQ multiplex PCR; TCRdb lists only in-frame clones, some missing. Among some 2,000,000 clones, approximately 95% were seen once, and the ten largest hold around 0.13%. Study outcomes and limitations: Among donors, sharing of clonotypes was expected to be affected by sequencing depth. Sharing across four donors was seen in 4% to 5.5% of naive CD4 clonotypes. In having few donors, the study represented limited genetic and exposure-history diversity.

This CDR3 contains 16 residues. V was pared by 0 bases and J by 5 bases, with 8 bases of the junction left unmatched. CDR1 and CDR2 (germline): GTSNPN, SVGIG (reference sequence). Concerning this clone itself: What it binds is not known.

The sample taken for sequencing was naive CD4+ T cells sorted from blood. The sample's subset: CD45RA+ positively selected. V is TRBV30 and J is TRBJ2-1; 9 bases map to TRBD2. This TCR came from a man aged 18 to 29 in good health. CDR3 nucleotides: TGTGCCTGGAGTGTAGGAGGGACTAGCCCAAACAATGAGCAGTTCTTC. Its translation: CAWSVGGTSPNNEQFF. The full variable domain, rest sourced from reference TRBV30 and TRBJ2-1, is SQTIHQWPATLVQPVGSPLSLECTVEGTSNPNLYWYRQAAGRGLQLLFYSVGIGQISSEVPQNLSASRPQDRQFILSSKKLLLSDSGFYLCAWSVGGTSPNNEQFFGPGTRLTVL.